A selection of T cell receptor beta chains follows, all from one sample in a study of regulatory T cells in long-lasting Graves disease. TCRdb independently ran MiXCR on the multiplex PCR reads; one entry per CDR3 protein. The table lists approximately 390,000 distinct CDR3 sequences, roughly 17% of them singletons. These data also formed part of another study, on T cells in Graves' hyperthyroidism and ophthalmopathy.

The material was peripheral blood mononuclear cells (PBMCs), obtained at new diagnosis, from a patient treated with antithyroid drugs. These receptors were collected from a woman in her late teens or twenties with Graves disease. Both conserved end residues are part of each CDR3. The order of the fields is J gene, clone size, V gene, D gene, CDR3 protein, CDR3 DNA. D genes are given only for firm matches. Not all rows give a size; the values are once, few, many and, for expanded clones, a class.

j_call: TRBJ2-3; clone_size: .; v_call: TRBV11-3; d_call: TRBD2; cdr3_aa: CASSPGLAGGDTDTQYF; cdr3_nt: TGTGCCAGCAGCCCCGGACTAGCGGGGGGCGACACAGATACGCAGTATTTT
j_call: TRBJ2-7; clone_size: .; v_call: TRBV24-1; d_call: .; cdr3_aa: CATGDSGSHEQYF; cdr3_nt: TGTGCCACCGGGGACAGCGGGAGCCACGAGCAGTACTTC
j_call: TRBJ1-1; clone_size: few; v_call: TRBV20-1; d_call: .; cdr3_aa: CSEQQGVNTEAFF; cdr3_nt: TGCAGCGAACAACAGGGCGTGAACACTGAAGCTTTCTTT
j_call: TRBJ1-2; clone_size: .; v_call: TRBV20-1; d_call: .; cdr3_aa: CSASGGPEEGYTF; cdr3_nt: TGCAGTGCTAGTGGGGGTCCCGAGGAAGGCTACACCTTC
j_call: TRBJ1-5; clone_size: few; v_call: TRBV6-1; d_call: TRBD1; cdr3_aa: CASSPDRGRQPQHF; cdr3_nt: TGTGCCAGCAGTCCCGACAGGGGAAGGCAGCCCCAGCATTTT
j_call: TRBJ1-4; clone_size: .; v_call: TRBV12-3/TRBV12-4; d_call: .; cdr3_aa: CASSPRDGYEKLFF; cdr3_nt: TGTGCCAGCAGCCCCAGGGATGGATATGAAAAACTGTTTTTT
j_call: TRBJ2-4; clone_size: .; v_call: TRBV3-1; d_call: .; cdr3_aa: CASSNRGGLAQPYQGNIQYF; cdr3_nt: TGTGCCAGCAGCAACAGGGGGGGTCTAGCGCAACCCTACCAGGGAAACATTCAGTACTTC
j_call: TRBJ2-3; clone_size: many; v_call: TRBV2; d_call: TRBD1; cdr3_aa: CASSSGQGVADTQYF; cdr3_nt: TGTGCCAGCAGTTCTGGACAGGGGGTTGCAGATACGCAGTATTTT
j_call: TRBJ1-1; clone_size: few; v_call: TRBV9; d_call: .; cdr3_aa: CASSVGQANEAFF; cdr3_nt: TGTGCCAGCAGCGTAGGGCAAGCGAATGAAGCTTTCTTT
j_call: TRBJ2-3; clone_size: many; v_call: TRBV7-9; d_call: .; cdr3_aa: CASNPGQSLSTDTQYF; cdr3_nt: TGTGCCAGCAACCCAGGACAGTCTCTTAGCACAGATACGCAGTATTTT
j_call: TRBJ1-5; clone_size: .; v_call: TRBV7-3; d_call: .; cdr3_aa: CASSLGLAQPQHF; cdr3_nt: TGTGCCAGCAGCTTAGGGCTAGCCCAGCCCCAGCATTTT
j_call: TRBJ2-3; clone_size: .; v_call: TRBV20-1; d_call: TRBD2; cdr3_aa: CSAKGTSGGGLTDTQYF; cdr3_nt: TGCAGTGCGAAGGGGACTAGCGGGGGGGGACTCACAGATACGCAGTATTTT
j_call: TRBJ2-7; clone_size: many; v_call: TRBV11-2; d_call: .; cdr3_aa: CASSQGTLTYEQYF; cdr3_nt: TGCGCCAGCAGCCAAGGGACTTTAACCTACGAGCAGTACTTC
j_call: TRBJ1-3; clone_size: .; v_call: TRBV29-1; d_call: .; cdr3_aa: CSQVQGNTIYF; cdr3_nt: TGCAGCCAAGTCCAGGGGAACACCATATATTTT
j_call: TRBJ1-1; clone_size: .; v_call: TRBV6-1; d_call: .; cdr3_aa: CASLAMNTEAFF; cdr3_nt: TGTGCCAGCTTGGCCATGAACACTGAAGCTTTCTTT
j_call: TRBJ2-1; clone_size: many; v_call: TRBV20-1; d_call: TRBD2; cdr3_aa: CSASTLAGAGEQFF; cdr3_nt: TGCAGTGCTAGTACCCTAGCGGGAGCCGGGGAGCAGTTCTTC
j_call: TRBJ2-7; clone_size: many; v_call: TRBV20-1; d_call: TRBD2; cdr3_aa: CSARDGAGGPHEQYF; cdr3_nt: TGCAGTGCTAGAGACGGAGCGGGGGGGCCCCACGAGCAGTACTTC
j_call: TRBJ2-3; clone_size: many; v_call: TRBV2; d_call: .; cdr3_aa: CASNGAAGATDTQYF; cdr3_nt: TGTGCCAGCAACGGGGCGGCGGGGGCCACAGATACGCAGTATTTT
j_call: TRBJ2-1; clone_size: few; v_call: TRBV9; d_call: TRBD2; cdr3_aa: CASSVELAGGSYNEQFF; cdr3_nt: TGTGCCAGCAGCGTAGAACTAGCGGGAGGGTCCTACAATGAGCAGTTCTTC
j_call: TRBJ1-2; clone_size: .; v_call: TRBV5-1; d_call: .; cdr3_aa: CASSAVGGYGYTF; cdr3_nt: TGTGCCAGCTCCGCCGTTGGGGGGTATGGCTACACCTTC
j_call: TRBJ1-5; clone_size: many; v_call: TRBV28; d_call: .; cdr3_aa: CASVRRTDNSNQPQHF; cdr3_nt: TGTGCCAGCGTTAGAAGGACTGATAATAGCAATCAGCCCCAGCATTTT
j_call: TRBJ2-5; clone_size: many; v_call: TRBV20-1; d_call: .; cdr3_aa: CSARGGYQETQYF; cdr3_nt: TGCAGTGCTAGAGGAGGGTACCAAGAGACCCAGTACTTC
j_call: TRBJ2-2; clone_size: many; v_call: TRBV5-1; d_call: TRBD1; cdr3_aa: CASSSRQGASGELFF; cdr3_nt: TGCGCCAGCAGCTCGAGACAGGGGGCCTCCGGGGAGCTGTTTTTT
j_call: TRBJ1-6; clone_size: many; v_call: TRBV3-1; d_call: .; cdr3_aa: CASSQGTANSPLHF; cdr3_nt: TGTGCCAGCAGCCAAGGGACAGCAAATTCACCCCTCCACTTT
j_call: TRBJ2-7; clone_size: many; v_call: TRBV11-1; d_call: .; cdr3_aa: CASSLGSWEYSYEQYF; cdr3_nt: TGTGCCAGCAGCTTAGGTTCGTGGGAATACTCCTACGAGCAGTACTTC
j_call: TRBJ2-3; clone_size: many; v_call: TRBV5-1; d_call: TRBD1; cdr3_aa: CASSLYRGPDTQYF; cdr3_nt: TGCGCCAGCAGCTTGTACAGGGGGCCTGATACGCAGTATTTT
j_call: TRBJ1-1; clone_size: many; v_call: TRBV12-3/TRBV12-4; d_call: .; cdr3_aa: CASSRLGNTEAFF; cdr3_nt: TGTGCCAGCAGCCGATTGGGTAACACTGAAGCTTTCTTT
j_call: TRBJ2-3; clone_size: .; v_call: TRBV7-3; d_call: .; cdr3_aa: CASSLRRGGGETDTQYF; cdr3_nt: TGTGCCAGCAGCCTCCGCCGAGGGGGAGGTGAGACAGATACGCAGTATTTT
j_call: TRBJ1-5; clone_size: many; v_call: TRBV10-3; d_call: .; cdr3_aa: CAISDSRDQPQHF; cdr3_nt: TGTGCCATCAGTGACAGTCGGGATCAGCCCCAGCATTTT
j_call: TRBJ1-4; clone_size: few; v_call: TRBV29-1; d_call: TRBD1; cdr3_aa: CSVALQGMVFF; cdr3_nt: TGCAGCGTTGCCCTACAGGGGATGGTGTTTTTT
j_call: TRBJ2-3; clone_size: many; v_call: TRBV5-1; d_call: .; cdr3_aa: CASSLGQASSTDTQYF; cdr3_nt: TGCGCCAGCAGCTTGGGACAGGCGTCTAGCACAGATACGCAGTATTTT
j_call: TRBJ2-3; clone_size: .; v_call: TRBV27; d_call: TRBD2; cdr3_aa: CASGKAGGGVDTQYF; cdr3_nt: TGTGCCAGCGGGAAAGCGGGAGGCGGAGTGGATACGCAGTATTTT
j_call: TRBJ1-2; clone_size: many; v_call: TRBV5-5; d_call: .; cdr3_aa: CASSLAAGIYGYTF; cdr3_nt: TGTGCCAGCAGCTTGGCGGCAGGGATCTATGGCTACACCTTC
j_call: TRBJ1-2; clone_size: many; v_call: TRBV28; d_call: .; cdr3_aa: CASSFPPEGRSNYGYTF; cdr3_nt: TGTGCCAGCAGTTTCCCACCCGAAGGACGGTCTAACTATGGCTACACCTTC
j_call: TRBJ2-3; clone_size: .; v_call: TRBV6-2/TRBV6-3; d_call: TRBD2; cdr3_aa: CASSYAAGGPDTQYF; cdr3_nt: TGTGCCAGCAGTTACGCAGCGGGGGGGCCAGATACGCAGTATTTT
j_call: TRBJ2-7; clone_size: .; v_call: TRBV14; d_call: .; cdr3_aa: CASSQSWTVGWYF; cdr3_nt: TGTGCCAGCAGCCAGAGCTGGACGGTCGGCTGGTACTTC
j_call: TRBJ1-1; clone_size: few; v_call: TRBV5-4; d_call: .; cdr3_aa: CASGTNTEAFF; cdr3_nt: TGTGCCAGCGGGACGAACACTGAAGCTTTCTTT
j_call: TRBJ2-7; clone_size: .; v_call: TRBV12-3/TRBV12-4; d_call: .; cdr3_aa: CASDRGGYEQYF; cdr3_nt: TGTGCCAGCGACCGGGGAGGCTACGAGCAGTACTTC
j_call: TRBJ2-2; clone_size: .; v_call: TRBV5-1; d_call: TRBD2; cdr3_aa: CASSSQGTSGNTGELFF; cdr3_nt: TGCGCCAGCAGCAGCCAAGGGACTAGCGGTAACACCGGGGAGCTGTTTTTT
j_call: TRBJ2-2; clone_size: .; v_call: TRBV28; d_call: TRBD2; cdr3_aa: CASSFGLAGDLGELFF; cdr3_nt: TGTGCCAGCAGTTTTGGGCTAGCGGGAGACCTCGGGGAGCTGTTTTTT
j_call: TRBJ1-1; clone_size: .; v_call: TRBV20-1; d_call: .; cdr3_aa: CSAPPRNTEAFF; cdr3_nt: TGCAGTGCTCCGCCTAGGAACACTGAAGCTTTCTTT
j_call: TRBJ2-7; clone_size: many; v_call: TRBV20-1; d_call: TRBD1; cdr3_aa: CSANPGQGYEQYF; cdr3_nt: TGCAGTGCGAATCCGGGACAGGGCTACGAGCAGTACTTC
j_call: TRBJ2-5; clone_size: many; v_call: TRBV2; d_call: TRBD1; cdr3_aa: CASSRGQGQETQYF; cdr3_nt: TGTGCCAGCAGCCGAGGACAGGGGCAAGAGACCCAGTACTTC
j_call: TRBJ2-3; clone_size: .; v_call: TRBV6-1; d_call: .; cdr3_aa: CASSQDYSTDTQYF; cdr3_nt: TGTGCCAGCAGCCAAGATTATAGTACAGATACGCAGTATTTT
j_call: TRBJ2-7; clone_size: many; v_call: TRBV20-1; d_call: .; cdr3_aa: CSASVAGHEQYF; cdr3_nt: TGCAGTGCTAGTGTGGCAGGCCACGAGCAGTACTTC
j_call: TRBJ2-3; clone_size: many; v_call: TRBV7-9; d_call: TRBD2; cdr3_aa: CASSSGLAGARTQYF; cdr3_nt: TGTGCCAGCAGCTCCGGGCTAGCGGGGGCCCGTACGCAGTATTTT
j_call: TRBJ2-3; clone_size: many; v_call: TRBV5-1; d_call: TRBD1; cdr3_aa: CASSPGTGPQDTQYF; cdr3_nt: TGCGCCAGCAGCCCCGGGACAGGGCCTCAAGATACGCAGTATTTT
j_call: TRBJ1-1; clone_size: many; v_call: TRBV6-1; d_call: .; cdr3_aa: CASSGGTEAFF; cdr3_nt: TGTGCCAGCAGTGGTGGGACTGAAGCTTTCTTT
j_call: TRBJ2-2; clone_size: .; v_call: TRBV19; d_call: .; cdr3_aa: CASSMGPGTTGELFF; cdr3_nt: TGTGCCAGTAGTATGGGTCCGGGGACCACCGGGGAGCTGTTTTTT
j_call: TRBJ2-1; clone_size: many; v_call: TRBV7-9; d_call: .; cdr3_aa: CASSQKGTWEQFF; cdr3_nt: TGTGCCAGCAGCCAGAAGGGGACCTGGGAGCAGTTCTTC
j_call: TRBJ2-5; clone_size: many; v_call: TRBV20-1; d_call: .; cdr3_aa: CSASRQGGKTQYF; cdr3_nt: TGCAGTGCTAGTCGTCAGGGTGGTAAGACCCAGTACTTC
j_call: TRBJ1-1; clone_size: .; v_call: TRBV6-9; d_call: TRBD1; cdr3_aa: CASSYTGVGANTEAFF; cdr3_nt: TGTGCCAGCAGTTACACAGGGGTGGGAGCAAACACTGAAGCTTTCTTT
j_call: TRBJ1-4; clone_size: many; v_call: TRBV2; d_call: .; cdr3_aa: CASSGGTYNEKLFF; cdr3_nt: TGTGCCAGCAGTGGTGGGACTTATAATGAAAAACTGTTTTTT
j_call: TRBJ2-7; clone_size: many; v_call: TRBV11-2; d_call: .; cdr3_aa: CASSLGFRAEQYF; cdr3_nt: TGTGCCAGCAGCCTGGGGTTTCGGGCCGAGCAGTACTTC